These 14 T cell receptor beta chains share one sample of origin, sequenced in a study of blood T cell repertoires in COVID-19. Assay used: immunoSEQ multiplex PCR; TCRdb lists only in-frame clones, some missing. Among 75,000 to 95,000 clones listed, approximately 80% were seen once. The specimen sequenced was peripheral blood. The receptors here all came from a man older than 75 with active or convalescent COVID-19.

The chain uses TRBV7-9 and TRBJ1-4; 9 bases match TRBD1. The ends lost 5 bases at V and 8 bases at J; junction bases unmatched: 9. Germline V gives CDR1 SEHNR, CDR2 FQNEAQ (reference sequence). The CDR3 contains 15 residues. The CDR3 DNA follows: TGTGCCAGCAGCCCGCGGGACAGGGTTGGGGAAAAACTGTTTTTT. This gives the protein CASSPRDRVGEKLFF.

The DNA for the CDR3 is TGTGCCAGCAGTGGGACTAGCGGGGGGATTGGGGTAGATACGCAGTATTTT. Translation gives CASSGTSGGIGVDTQYF. The rearrangement links TRBV6-1 to TRBJ2-3, with 14 bases matching TRBD2. Germline CDR1 is MNHNS and CDR2 is SASEGT. Trimming took 4 bases from V and 5 from J; bases not matched to a gene: 8. This CDR3 spans 17 amino acids.

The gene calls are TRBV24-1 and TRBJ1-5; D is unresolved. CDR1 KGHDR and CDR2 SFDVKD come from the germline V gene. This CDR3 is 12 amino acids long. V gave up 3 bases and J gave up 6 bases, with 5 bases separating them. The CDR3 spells CATSDLGQPQHF. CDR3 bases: TGTGCCACCAGTGATCTCGGTCAGCCCCAGCATTTT.

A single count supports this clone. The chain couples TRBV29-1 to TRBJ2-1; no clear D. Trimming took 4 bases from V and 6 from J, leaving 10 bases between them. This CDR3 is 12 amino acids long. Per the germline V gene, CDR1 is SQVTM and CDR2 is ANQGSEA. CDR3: CSVAQTPNEQFF. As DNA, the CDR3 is TGCAGCGTTGCCCAGACACCCAATGAGCAGTTCTTC.

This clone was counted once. CDR3: CASTPAGANVLTF. As DNA, the CDR3 is TGTGCCAGCACCCCAGCTGGGGCCAACGTCCTGACTTTC. The chain links TRBV6-6 to TRBJ2-6; D is undetermined. V was clipped by 7 bases and J by 2 bases, with 6 bases between them. There are 13 residues in the CDR3. Germline CDR1 and CDR2: MNHNY and SVGAGI (reference sequence).

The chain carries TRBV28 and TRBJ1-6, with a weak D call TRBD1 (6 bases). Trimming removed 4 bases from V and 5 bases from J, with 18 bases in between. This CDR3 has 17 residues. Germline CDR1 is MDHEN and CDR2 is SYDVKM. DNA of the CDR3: TGTGCCAGCAGTTCCGCGTCTAGGGGACACGATAATTCACCCCTCCACTTT. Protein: CASSSASRGHDNSPLHF.

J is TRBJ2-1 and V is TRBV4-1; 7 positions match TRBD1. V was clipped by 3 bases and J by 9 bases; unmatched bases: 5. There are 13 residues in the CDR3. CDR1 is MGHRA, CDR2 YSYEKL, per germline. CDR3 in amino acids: CASSQYRGGEQFF. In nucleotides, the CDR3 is TGCGCCAGCAGCCAGTACAGGGGCGGTGAGCAGTTCTTC.

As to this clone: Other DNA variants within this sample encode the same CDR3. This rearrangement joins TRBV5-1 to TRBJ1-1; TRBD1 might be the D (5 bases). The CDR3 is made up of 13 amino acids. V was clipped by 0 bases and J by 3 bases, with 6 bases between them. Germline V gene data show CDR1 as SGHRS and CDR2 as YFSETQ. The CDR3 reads CASSLARDTEAFF. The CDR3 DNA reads TGCGCCAGCAGCTTGGCCAGGGACACTGAAGCTTTCTTT.

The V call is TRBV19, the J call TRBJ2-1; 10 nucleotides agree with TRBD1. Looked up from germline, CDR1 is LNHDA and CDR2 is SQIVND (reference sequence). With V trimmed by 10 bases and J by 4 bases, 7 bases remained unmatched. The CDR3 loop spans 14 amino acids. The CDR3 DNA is TGTGCCACCACCCCGGGACAGGGGTACAATGAGCAGTTCTTC. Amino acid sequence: CATTPGQGYNEQFF.

This chain's CDR3 is CASSLTSGGYNEQFF. CDR3 bases: TGTGCCAGCAGCCTGACTAGCGGGGGATACAATGAGCAGTTCTTC. The V gene is TRBV7-2, the J gene TRBJ2-1; 12 bases agree with TRBD2. Germline V gene sequence: CDR1 SGHTA, CDR2 FQGNSA. The CDR3 sequence is 15 residues long. V was clipped by 5 bases and J by 4 bases; unmatched bases: 3. Looking up the rest from reference TRBV7-2 and TRBJ2-1 gives the full variable domain: GAGVSQSPSNKVTEKGKDVELRCDPISGHTALYWYRQSLGQGLEFLIYFQGNSAPDKSGLPSDRFSAERTGGSVSTLTIQRTQQEDSAVYLCASSLTSGGYNEQFFGPGTRLTVL.

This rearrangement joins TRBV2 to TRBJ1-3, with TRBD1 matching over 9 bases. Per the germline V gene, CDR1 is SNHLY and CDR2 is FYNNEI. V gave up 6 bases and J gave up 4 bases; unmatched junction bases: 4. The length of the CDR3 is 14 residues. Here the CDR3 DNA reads TGTGCCAGCAGGGGACAGGGATCAGGAAACACCATATATTTT. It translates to CASRGQGSGNTIYF.

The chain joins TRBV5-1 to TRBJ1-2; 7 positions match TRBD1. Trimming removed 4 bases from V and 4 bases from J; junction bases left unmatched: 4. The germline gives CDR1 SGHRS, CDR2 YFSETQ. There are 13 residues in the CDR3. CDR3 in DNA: TGCGCCAGCAGCGCGGCAGGGGGCTATGGCTACACCTTC. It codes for CASSAAGGYGYTF.

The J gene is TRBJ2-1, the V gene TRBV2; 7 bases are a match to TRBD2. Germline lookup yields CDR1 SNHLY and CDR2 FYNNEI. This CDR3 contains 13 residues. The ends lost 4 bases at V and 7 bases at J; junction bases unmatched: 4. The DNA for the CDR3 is TGTGCCAGCAGTGTGGTGGGAGGGAATGAGCAGTTCTTC. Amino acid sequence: CASSVVGGNEQFF.

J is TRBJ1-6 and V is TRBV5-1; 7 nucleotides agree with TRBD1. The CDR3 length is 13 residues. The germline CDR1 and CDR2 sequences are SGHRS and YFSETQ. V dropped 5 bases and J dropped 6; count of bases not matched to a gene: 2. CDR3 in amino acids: CASRGTVNSPLHF. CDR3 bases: TGCGCCAGCAGGGGGACAGTTAATTCACCCCTCCACTTT.